This TCR beta chain was sequenced for a study of T cells after yellow fever vaccination. Study-level background: Fractions of low cell number were prepared using SMART-Seq v4 Ultra Low Input.

Trimming pared 5 bases from V and 1 base from J, leaving 9 bases between. Per the germline V gene, CDR1 is SGHTA and CDR2 is FQGNSA. The CDR3 has 13 amino acids. This clonotype was found many times. Its cognate antigen is unknown. Production of TCR cDNA was by 5'RACE template switching, which also added a universal primer site and UMIs. TCRdb re-called the 5' RACE reads through MiXCR, storing one row per CDR3 protein. Of 100,000 to 150,000 distinct CDR3 sequences in the sample, roughly 6.7% are singletons; the top ten hold just under 2.5%. Regarding the study as a whole: Post-booster reappearance was seen for most primary-vaccination clones (about 96% CD4, around 88% CD8). Some clonotypes were seen in both the CD4 and the CD8 compartments. These made up a small share and likely arose from convergent recombination.

The chain has TRBV7-2 and TRBJ2-7; D is unresolved. Sequences were derived from CD4+ T cells sorted from PBMCs, sampled 9 to 11 days after the first yellow fever vaccination. This receptor was identified in a man between 18 and 29 years old who received the YFV17D yellow fever vaccine. The CDR3 sequence is CASSAARSYEQYF. For the CDR3, the DNA is TGTGCCAGCAGCGCAGCAAGGTCCTACGAGCAGTACTTC.